This TCR beta chain was obtained from a study of blood T cell repertoires in COVID-19. Study overall: Acute and convalescent COVID-19 specimens originated in the United States, Italy and Spain.

Germline CDR1 MNHEY, CDR2 SVGAGI. The CDR3 spans 13 residues. Trimming removed 5 bases at V and 6 bases at J, with 14 bases between. As handled by the study authors: Estimates of nucleated cell counts were drawn from the amplification of reference gene primers. The table came from immunoSEQ multiplex PCR; TCRdb's copy has only in-frame clones and leaves some out. V and J calls plus clone size are reproduced from that table; the DNA served to infer D and trimming. The table includes around 130,000 clones, 70% to 80% detected once. This clone was seen once. Sequencing used peripheral blood. J is TRBJ2-7 and V is TRBV6-5; tentatively, D is TRBD1 (6 bases). The receptor was derived from a human donor in a cohort sampled during active COVID-19. The CDR3 protein is CASSQGRVTEQYF. The CDR3 DNA reads TGTGCCAGCAGTCAGGGGCGGGTGACCGAGCAGTACTTC.